The 9 T cell receptor beta chains in this list originate from one sample, sequenced in a study of OX40 agonist ivuxolimab in advanced cancers. Assay: immunoSEQ multiplex PCR; the TCRdb copy retains only in-frame clones and omits some. The sample consists of tens of thousands of clones, about four fifths of them appearing once. This specimen was CD4+ or CD8+ T cells sorted from blood, taken in a trial of the OX40 agonist ivuxolimab. Every receptor here comes from an adult with an advanced solid tumor such as melanoma, head and neck, liver or kidney cancer.

The chain recombines TRBV9 with TRBJ2-3, with 9 bases that match TRBD2. V was clipped by 4 bases and J by 0 bases; unmatched bases: 9. The CDR3 has 17 residues. Germline assignment: CDR1 SGDLS and CDR2 YYNGEE. The CDR3 DNA reads as TGTGCCAGCAGCTCACCGACGACTAGCGGTAGCACAGATACGCAGTATTTT. Residues: CASSSPTTSGSTDTQYF.

The gene calls are TRBV19 and TRBJ1-2, with no clear D. Deletions cut 7 bases from V and 2 bases from J, with 8 bases between. Germline lookup yields CDR1 LNHDA and CDR2 SQIVND (reference sequence). The CDR3 has 12 amino acids. The DNA of the CDR3 is TGTGCCAGTACGGGAGAGAACTATGGCTACACCTTC. Its translation is CASTGENYGYTF. The full variable domain, with the rest looked up from reference TRBV19 and TRBJ1-2, is DGGITQSPKYLFRKEGQNVTLSCEQNLNHDAMYWYRQDPGQGLRLIYYSQIVNDFQKGDIAEGYSVSREKKESFPLTVTSAQKNPTAFYLCASTGENYGYTFGSGTRLTVV.

This clone was counted between two and nine times. The V gene is TRBV7-3, the J gene TRBJ2-3; unclear D gene. The ends were cut back, 4 bases at V and 5 bases at J, with 10 bases in the middle. This CDR3 is 13 amino acids long. Germline-derived CDR1 and CDR2 are SGHTA and FQGTGA. The CDR3 nucleotides are TGTGCCAGCAGCTACGGTGGTGAAGATACGCAGTATTTT. It translates to CASSYGGEDTQYF.

The CDR3 DNA sequence: TGTGCCAGCAGCTCAGGGGATGTAAAAGAGACCCAGTACTTC. Protein: CASSSGDVKETQYF. This chain links TRBV4-2 with TRBJ2-5; tentatively, D is TRBD1 (6 bases). In germline, CDR1 is LGHNA, CDR2 YNFKEQ. The length of the CDR3 is 14 residues. V was pared by 5 bases and J by 3 bases, with 13 bases between.

The rearrangement uses TRBV5-6 and TRBJ2-2; 8 bases line up with TRBD2. Unmatched junction bases numbered 8, after V lost 1 base and J lost 6 bases. CDR3 length: 16 residues. Germline V gene lookup returns CDR1 SGHDT and CDR2 YYEEEE. DNA for the CDR3: TGTGCCAGCAGCTTGTTTAGCGGGGATCCTCCCGGGGAGCTGTTTTTT. Encoded protein: CASSLFSGDPPGELFF.

As DNA, the CDR3 is TGTGCCAGCAGCCGAGGAGCTTCTAGCGGGAGGGCCAACCAAGAGACCCAGTACTTC. The encoded protein is CASSRGASSGRANQETQYF. V and J are TRBV7-2 and TRBJ2-5; 12 positions match TRBD2. CDR3 length: 19 residues. V was clipped by 5 bases and J by 0 bases; unmatched bases: 13. In germline, CDR1 is SGHTA, CDR2 FQGNSA.

The rearrangement uses TRBV7-6 and TRBJ2-7; D is undetermined. V was pared by 5 bases and J by 0 bases, with 17 bases between. The germline CDR1 and CDR2 sequences are SGHVS and FNYEAQ. This CDR3 is 16 amino acids long. The CDR3 nucleotides are TGTGCCAGCAGCCCTGCGACGTTCACCACCTCCTACGAGCAGTACTTC. Its translation is CASSPATFTTSYEQYF.

This sequence joins TRBV7-3 and TRBJ2-1; D remains unclear. V was shortened by 4 bases and J by 10 bases, with 11 bases between the two germline ends. This CDR3 is built from 12 residues. Germline V gene data show CDR1 as SGHTA and CDR2 as FQGTGA. CDR3 nucleotides: TGTGCCAGCAGCTGGCCCAGTGGGGAGCAGTTCTTC. The encoded protein is CASSWPSGEQFF. Complete variable domain (other parts from reference TRBV7-3 and TRBJ2-1): GAGVSQTPSNKVTEKGKYVELRCDPISGHTALYWYRQSLGQGPEFLIYFQGTGAADDSGLPNDRFFAVRPEGSVSTLKIQRTERGDSAVYLCASSWPSGEQFFGPGTRLTVL.

V and J are TRBV30 and TRBJ1-2, with unresolved D. The germline V and J ends were trimmed by 4 bases and 8 bases, with 8 bases remaining between them. The CDR3 runs to 10 residues. Germline lookup yields CDR1 GTSNPN and CDR2 SVGIG (reference sequence). DNA for the CDR3: TGTGCCTGGAATGGAGGGGGCTACACCTTC. This sequence encodes CAWNGGGYTF. Using reference TRBV30 and TRBJ1-2 for the parts outside the CDR3, the full variable domain is SQTIHQWPATLVQPVGSPLSLECTVEGTSNPNLYWYRQAAGRGLQLLFYSVGIGQISSEVPQNLSASRPQDRQFILSSKKLLLSDSGFYLCAWNGGGYTFGSGTRLTVV.